The 2 T cell receptor beta chains below were found in one sample sequenced in a study of T cell responses to AZD1222 COVID-19 vaccine. Produced via immunoSEQ multiplex PCR; TCRdb's table is partial and in-frame only. The table shows 250,000 to 300,000 clones, with about 94% occurring only once. The sequencing here drew on peripheral blood, taken 28 days after the second AZD1222 dose. The receptors come from an adult who received the AZD1222 COVID-19 vaccine.

This sequence joins TRBV5-1 and TRBJ1-5, with TRBD1 matching 8 bases. Germline values: CDR1 SGHRS, CDR2 YFSETQ. V gave up 2 bases and J gave up 7 bases; unmatched junction bases: 5. There are 14 residues in the CDR3. CDR3 region: CASSFGQGGQPQHF. The CDR3 DNA follows: TGCGCCAGCAGCTTCGGACAGGGCGGGCAGCCCCAGCATTTT.

This clone was picked up one time. This chain joins TRBV29-1 and TRBJ1-1; D is possibly TRBD1 (5 bases). The CDR3 is made up of 14 amino acids. The germline CDR1 and CDR2 sequences are SQVTM and ANQGSEA. V was cut by 4 bases and J by 1 base, with 13 bases left in between. CDR3 region: CSVAHLGGNTEAFF. CDR3 DNA: TGCAGCGTTGCCCACCTTGGGGGGAACACTGAAGCTTTCTTT.